What follows is one T cell receptor beta chain and its context. Clones were sequenced by immunoSEQ multiplex PCR, and TCRdb holds only the in-frame ones, with some missing. Of 150,000 to 180,000 clones listed, approximately 96% are singletons. This sample is part of a study of control samples from healthy donors and cancer patients. The V gene's germline CDR1 is LGHDT and CDR2 YNNKEL (reference sequence). The CDR3 is 12 amino acids. The V and J ends lost 5 bases and 4 bases respectively, with 6 bases between them. This clonotype was obtained from a man aged 35-49 years in good health. The sample taken for sequencing was blood. The chain uses TRBV3-1 (or the pseudogene TRBV3-2) and TRBJ2-1, with unresolved D. CDR3: CASSDGYNEQFF. The DNA for the CDR3 is TGTGCCAGCAGCGATGGGTACAATGAGCAGTTCTTC.